Listed below are T cell receptor beta chains from one sample, sequenced in a study of blood T cells in healthy people across ages. TCRdb fed the 5' RACE reads into MiXCR, producing one record per CDR3 protein. Among 950,000 to 1,200,000 distinct CDR3 sequences listed, about two fifths were seen once. Sequenced material: blood. These receptors were obtained from a man aged 18 to 29 in good health. Both conserved end residues are part of each CDR3. The order of the fields is D gene, CDR3 length, clone size, J gene, V gene, CDR3 protein, CDR3 DNA. D genes are given only for firm matches. Some rows have no size entry. The others give once, few or many, or a class for an expanded clone.

>NA|16|NA|TRBJ1-5|TRBV15
CATSSTRAVRNQPQHF
TGTGCCACCAGCAGCACCAGGGCAGTTAGGAATCAGCCCCAGCATTTT
>NA|14|NA|TRBJ1-6|TRBV28
CASISGDGNSPLHF
TGTGCCAGCATTTCCGGGGATGGAAATTCACCCCTCCACTTT
>NA|15|NA|TRBJ1-1|TRBV7-2
CASSLQVTMNTEAFF
TGTGCCAGCAGCCTACAGGTAACCATGAACACTGAAGCTTTCTTT
>NA|15|NA|TRBJ1-1|TRBV6-2/TRBV6-3
CASTLPGGLNTEAFF
TGTGCCAGCACCCTCCCGGGGGGTTTGAACACTGAAGCTTTCTTT
>TRBD1|12|few|TRBJ1-2|TRBV10-3
CAISRTGDGYTF
TGTGCCATCAGCCGGACAGGGGATGGCTACACCTTC
>TRBD1|16|few|TRBJ1-5|TRBV27
CASPDRDSPSNQPQHF
TGTGCCAGCCCCGATCGGGACAGTCCTAGCAATCAGCCCCAGCATTTT
>NA|15|few|TRBJ1-1|TRBV14
CASSQEQGRSTEAFF
TGTGCCAGCAGCCAAGAACAGGGTCGAAGCACTGAAGCTTTCTTT
>NA|14|NA|TRBJ1-6|TRBV7-8
CASSLRADGSPLHF
TGTGCCAGCAGCTTACGAGCGGACGGCTCACCCCTCCACTTT
>NA|15|NA|TRBJ1-1|TRBV5-1
CASSFVLSAGDEAFF
TGCGCCAGCAGCTTTGTCCTTTCGGCAGGGGATGAAGCTTTCTTT
>TRBD2|13|NA|TRBJ2-4|TRBV20-1
CSAVLAGLDIQYF
TGCAGTGCGGTACTAGCGGGGTTAGACATTCAGTACTTC
>TRBD2|16|few|TRBJ2-1|TRBV2
CASSTRTSGAYNEQFF
TGTGCCAGCAGTACCCGGACTAGCGGGGCCTACAATGAGCAGTTCTTC
>NA|15|NA|TRBJ2-2|TRBV6-6
CASTLVKGGTGELFF
TGTGCCAGCACCCTGGTCAAGGGAGGCACCGGGGAGCTGTTTTTT
>NA|15|few|TRBJ2-3|TRBV7-2
CASSLVGIGADTQYF
TGTGCCAGCAGCTTAGTTGGGATAGGAGCAGATACGCAGTATTTT
>NA|15|NA|TRBJ1-2|TRBV20-1
CSAVPYPGTGYGYTF
TGCAGTGCCGTACCCTACCCCGGGACGGGCTATGGCTACACCTTC
>NA|16|NA|TRBJ2-1|TRBV7-3
CASSSTGRSSYNEQFF
TGTGCCAGCAGCTCTACAGGCCGGAGCTCCTACAATGAGCAGTTCTTC
>TRBD1|15|few|TRBJ2-1|TRBV9
CASSRTGSTHNEQFF
TGTGCCAGCAGCCGGACAGGCTCGACTCACAATGAGCAGTTCTTC
>NA|14|NA|TRBJ1-2|TRBV14
CASSQDFENYGYTF
TGTGCCAGCAGCCAAGATTTCGAAAACTATGGCTACACCTTC
>NA|10|NA|TRBJ1-2|TRBV6-5
CASYREGYTF
TGTGCCAGTTACAGGGAGGGCTACACCTTC
>NA|16|NA|TRBJ2-1|TRBV6-4
CASSEYRVAVCNEQFF
TGTGCCAGCAGTGAATACAGGGTTGCGGTTTGCAATGAGCAGTTCTTC
>NA|16|NA|TRBJ2-2|TRBV4-3
CASSPWQGSTTGELFF
TGCGCCAGCAGCCCCTGGCAGGGGAGTACCACCGGGGAGCTGTTTTTT
>NA|14|NA|TRBJ1-5|TRBV5-1
CASSVDQGKGPQHF
TGCGCCAGCAGCGTGGATCAGGGGAAAGGTCCCCAGCATTTT
>NA|17|NA|TRBJ2-7|TRBV3-1
CASSQGFRTVPNNEQYF
TGTGCCAGCAGCCAAGGGTTTAGGACAGTACCTAACAATGAGCAGTACTTC
>NA|14|few|TRBJ2-1|TRBV4-2
CASSQSSRDNEQFF
TGTGCCAGCAGCCAGTCGTCCAGAGACAATGAGCAGTTCTTC
>NA|14|NA|TRBJ1-1|TRBV19
CASSIPPENTEAFF
TGTGCCAGTAGTATCCCTCCCGAGAACACCGAAGCTTTCTTT
>NA|12|few|TRBJ2-4|TRBV28
CASSLDMNIQYF
TGTGCCAGCAGTTTGGACATGAACATTCAGTACTTC
>NA|14|few|TRBJ1-5|TRBV27
CASSKGYGNQPQHF
TGTGCCAGCAGCAAGGGGTACGGCAATCAGCCCCAGCATTTT
>NA|15|NA|TRBJ2-1|TRBV13
CASSSGDLAKNIQFF
TGTGCCAGCAGCTCAGGGGACCTAGCCAAAAACATTCAGTTCTTC
>TRBD2|17|few|TRBJ2-7|TRBV3-1
CASSQGLLAGNTYEQYF
TGTGCCAGCAGCCAAGGATTACTAGCGGGCAATACCTACGAGCAGTACTTC
>TRBD1|16|NA|TRBJ2-1|TRBV28
CASGHRDRGLYNEQFF
TGTGCCAGCGGACACCGGGACAGGGGGCTTTACAATGAGCAGTTCTTC
>NA|15|NA|TRBJ1-2|TRBV10-3
CAISESWGSDYGYTF
TGTGCCATCAGTGAGTCTTGGGGGTCGGACTATGGCTACACCTTC
>NA|14|many|TRBJ1-2|TRBV4-3
CASSQEGASYGYTF
TGCGCCAGCAGCCAAGAAGGGGCAAGCTATGGCTACACCTTC
>TRBD1|13|many|TRBJ1-2|TRBV12-3/TRBV12-4
CASTRQGRNGYTF
TGTGCCAGCACCCGACAGGGGAGAAATGGCTACACCTTC
>TRBD2|18|NA|TRBJ2-5|TRBV7-2
CASSSFGTSGGWSETQYF
TGTGCCAGCAGCTCCTTTGGGACTAGCGGGGGTTGGAGTGAGACCCAGTACTTC
>NA|11|NA|TRBJ2-5|TRBV6-6
CAKGEGNEQYF
TGTGCCAAGGGGGAGGGCAATGAGCAGTACTTC
>NA|15|NA|TRBJ1-1|TRBV5-1
CASSLEPRRMTEAFF
TGCGCCAGCAGCTTGGAACCCAGAAGAATGACTGAAGCTTTCTTT
>NA|16|NA|TRBJ2-3|TRBV12-3/TRBV12-4
CASSFSSGQGTDTQYF
TGTGCCAGCAGTTTTTCTTCCGGGCAGGGAACAGATACGCAGTATTTT
>NA|15|many|TRBJ2-3|TRBV28
CASSLSGGPTDTQYF
TGTGCCAGCAGTTTATCCGGAGGTCCCACAGATACGCAGTATTTT
>NA|17|NA|TRBJ2-5|TRBV7-9
CASSSGTLSLPQETQYF
TGTGCCAGCAGCTCCGGGACCTTATCCTTACCTCAAGAGACCCAGTACTTC
>TRBD2|15|few|TRBJ2-3|TRBV29-1
CSAPSSSGGSDTQYF
TGCAGCGCCCCTTCATCTAGCGGGGGGTCAGATACGCAGTATTTT
>NA|16|few|TRBJ1-2|TRBV20-1
CSARDLLSAVNYGYTF
TGCAGTGCTAGAGATCTCTTATCCGCAGTGAACTATGGCTACACCTTC
>NA|15|NA|TRBJ2-4|TRBV15
CATSRIQWGSDIQYF
TGTGCCACCAGCCGAATACAGTGGGGATCGGACATTCAGTACTTC
>NA|15|once|TRBJ1-2|TRBV4-3
CASSLRTADAQGYTF
TGCGCCAGCAGCCTTCGGACAGCCGACGCTCAAGGCTACACCTTC
>TRBD1|15|few|TRBJ1-6|TRBV7-9
CASSPLTGSNSPLHF
TGTGCCAGCAGCCCCCTGACAGGGTCCAATTCACCCCTCCACTTT
>TRBD2|16|NA|TRBJ2-1|TRBV4-3
CASSLIRLAGVGEQFF
TGCGCCAGCAGCCTTATTCGGCTAGCGGGGGTCGGTGAGCAGTTCTTC
>NA|15|NA|TRBJ1-1|TRBV27
CASSLSMSPNTEAFF
TGTGCCAGCAGTTTATCGATGAGCCCGAACACTGAAGCTTTCTTT
>TRBD1|16|NA|TRBJ1-2|TRBV11-1
CASSSFRDSYNYGYTF
TGTGCCAGCAGCTCTTTCCGGGACAGCTACAACTATGGCTACACCTTC
>NA|14|few|TRBJ1-4|TRBV7-9
CASSPVLSPEKLFF
TGTGCCAGCAGCCCGGTTCTCTCCCCTGAAAAACTGTTTTTT
>NA|15|NA|TRBJ1-6|TRBV7-2
CASSPDGRINSPLHF
TGTGCCAGCAGCCCGGACGGAAGAATAAATTCACCCCTCCACTTT
>TRBD1|16|NA|TRBJ1-6|TRBV5-1
CASSSRQGAVNSPLHF
TGCGCCAGCAGCTCGCGTCAGGGGGCAGTTAATTCACCCCTCCACTTT
>TRBD1|19|NA|TRBJ1-2|TRBV5-5
CASSPLPPVYRGRNYGYTF
TGTGCCAGCAGCCCCCTCCCTCCAGTCTACAGGGGAAGGAACTATGGCTACACCTTC
>NA|13|NA|TRBJ1-2|TRBV20-1
CSARIGINYGHTF
TGCAGTGCTAGAATCGGTATCAACTATGGCCACACCTTC
>TRBD2|17|NA|TRBJ2-3|TRBV12-3/TRBV12-4
CASSIPSGGGRKDTQYF
TGTGCCAGCAGTATCCCTTCCGGGGGGGGCCGAAAAGATACGCAGTATTTT
>TRBD2|16|NA|TRBJ2-1|TRBV9
CASGVARGGTYNEQFF
TGTGCCAGCGGCGTAGCACGGGGGGGCACCTACAATGAGCAGTTCTTC
>NA|15|NA|TRBJ2-7|TRBV27
CASRPIQGYSYEQYF
TGTGCCAGCAGACCTATACAGGGATACTCCTACGAGCAGTACTTC
>TRBD2|17|NA|TRBJ2-3|TRBV6-1
CASSPLAGGGSTDTQYF
TGTGCCAGCAGCCCTCTAGCGGGGGGCGGTAGCACAGATACGCAGTATTTT
>TRBD1|21|few|TRBJ2-1|TRBV6-1
CASRDRGLRIGGLAPYNEQFF
TGTGCCAGCCGGGACAGGGGGCTTAGGATTGGAGGACTAGCGCCCTACAATGAGCAGTTCTTC
>NA|12|NA|TRBJ1-1|TRBV12-5
CASGRGRTEAFF
TGTGCTAGTGGCCGAGGGAGGACTGAAGCTTTCTTT
>NA|14|few|TRBJ1-1|TRBV3-1
CASSQEMGNTEAFF
TGTGCCAGCAGCCAAGAAATGGGTAACACTGAAGCTTTCTTT
>NA|14|NA|TRBJ1-1|TRBV6-5
CASSGRGSNTEAFF
TGTGCCAGCAGTGGACGAGGGTCGAACACTGAAGCTTTCTTT